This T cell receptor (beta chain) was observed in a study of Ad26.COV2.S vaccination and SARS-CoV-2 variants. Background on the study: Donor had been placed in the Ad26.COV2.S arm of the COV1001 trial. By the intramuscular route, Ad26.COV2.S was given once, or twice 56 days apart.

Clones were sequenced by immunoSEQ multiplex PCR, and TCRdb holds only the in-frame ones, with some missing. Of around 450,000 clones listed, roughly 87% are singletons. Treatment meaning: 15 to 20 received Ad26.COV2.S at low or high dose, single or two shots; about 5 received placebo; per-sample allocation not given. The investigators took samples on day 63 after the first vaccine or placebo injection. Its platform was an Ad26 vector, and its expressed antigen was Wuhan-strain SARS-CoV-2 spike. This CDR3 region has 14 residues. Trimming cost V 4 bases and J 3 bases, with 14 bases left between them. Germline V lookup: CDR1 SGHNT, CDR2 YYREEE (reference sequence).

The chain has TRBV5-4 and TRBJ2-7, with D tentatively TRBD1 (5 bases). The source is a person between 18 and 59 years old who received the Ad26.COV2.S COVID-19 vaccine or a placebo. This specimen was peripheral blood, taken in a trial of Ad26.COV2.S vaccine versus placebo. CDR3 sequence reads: CASSAVGQVYEQYF. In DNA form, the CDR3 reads TGTGCCAGCAGCGCAGTGGGGCAGGTCTACGAGCAGTACTTC.